This TCR beta chain was documented in a study of breast tumors, draining lymph nodes, adjacent tissues. Findings of the study overall: Data only fit, rather than demonstrated, lymph node origin of most tumor T cells. Most tumor T cells seemingly derive from lymph node, then expand in tumor.

This clonotype was found many times. Its antigen is still unknown. The lymph nodes were axillary draining lymph nodes from breast cancer patients. Using its own MiXCR run on the multiplex PCR reads, TCRdb lists one record per CDR3 protein. Among 150,000 to 200,000 distinct CDR3 sequences, about 34% were seen once, and the ten largest hold around 4%. Germline lookup yields CDR1 SGHAT and CDR2 FQNNGV. The CDR3 is 17 amino acids. V was clipped by 2 bases and J by 3 bases, with 20 bases between them. This chain links TRBV11-2 with TRBJ2-7; D tentatively fits TRBD1 or TRBD2 (6 bases each). Sequenced material: axillary lymph node tissue. The receptor was isolated from a female donor with breast cancer. Some clones in this sample may be carry-over from other donors' samples. The CDR3, as DNA: TGTGCCAGCAGCTTATTCGGTCGGGGGCGAAAACACTACGAGCAGTACTTC. This sequence encodes CASSLFGRGRKHYEQYF.